The present T cell receptor (beta chain) was sequenced within a study of OX40 agonist ivuxolimab in advanced cancers. For the study at large: Earlier treatment with anti-PD-1, anti-PD-L1 or anti-CTLA-4 was permitted, and over 35% had received some.

The V segment lost 0 bases and the J segment 6 bases; nucleotides outside the gene matches: 4. Germline-derived CDR1 and CDR2 are LNHNV and YYDKDF (reference sequence). The length of the CDR3 is 16 residues. The assay was immunoSEQ multiplex PCR, and TCRdb's table has in-frame clones only and misses some. The sample comprises 25,000 to 30,000 clones, roughly 77% of which are singletons, and about 33% rests with the top ten. This clone has just one count. The chain has TRBV15 and TRBJ2-3; 12 bases agree with TRBD2. The TCR comes from an adult with an advanced solid tumor such as melanoma, head and neck, liver or kidney cancer. This material consisted of CD4+ or CD8+ T cells sorted from blood, taken in a trial of the OX40 agonist ivuxolimab. This chain's CDR3 is CATSRDTSGGFDTQYF. CDR3 DNA sequence: TGTGCCACCAGCAGAGATACTAGCGGGGGGTTCGATACGCAGTATTTT.